This record concerns one T cell receptor beta chain sequence. Antigen: not known. These data are taken from a study of cytomegalovirus exposure and HLA in healthy donors. Findings and caveats of the study: Most TCR beta V segments were productive about 90% or about 30% of the time in an earlier analysis.

It was with 60 Vbeta and 13 Jbeta primers that the PCR ran. This table comes from immunoSEQ multiplex PCR, and its TCRdb copy is limited to in-frame clones, with some not included. The sample has under 200,000 clones; roughly two thirds are singletons. The V and J ends lost 3 bases and 7 bases respectively, with 6 bases between them. The CDR3 is made up of 11 amino acids. Germline loops: CDR1 MNHEY, CDR2 SMNVEV (reference sequence). The clonotype originates from a woman aged 18-29 years in good health and CMV-seropositive. Sequences were obtained from PBMCs. This chain connects TRBV27 to TRBJ2-5; D perhaps matches TRBD2 (5 bases). CDR3: CASSFGRTQYF. The CDR3 nucleotides read TGTGCCAGCAGTTTTGGGAGGACCCAGTACTTC.